This T cell receptor (beta chain) was retrieved from a study of T cells expressing NK-cell markers. As for the study in general: In the group of eight sequenced donors, seven were HCMV-seropositive and one was seronegative.

A note on this clonotype: The antigen remains unidentified.

Germline lookup yields CDR1 SGDLS and CDR2 YYNGEE. This CDR3 is 16 amino acids long. Points from the study as a whole: These clonotypes, the leaders elsewhere, also led the CD3+CD56-NKG2C+ fraction in a handful of donors.

Making the TCR beta cDNA relied on 5'RACE template switching with UMIs. TCRdb re-called the 5' RACE reads; every CDR3 protein appears as one record, without DNA. With approximately 110,000 distinct CDR3 sequences in the sample, the ten largest clones hold 15% to 20%. The J gene is TRBJ2-2, the V gene TRBV9; TCRdb outputs TRBD2, but without DNA this stays unchecked. Sample: blood T cells: a sorted CD56 or NKG2C T cell subset, CD4+ or CD8+ T cells, or bulk PBMC T cells (not recorded which). The source is a woman aged 18-69 years in good health. The CDR3 reads CASSVEGLANTGELFF.